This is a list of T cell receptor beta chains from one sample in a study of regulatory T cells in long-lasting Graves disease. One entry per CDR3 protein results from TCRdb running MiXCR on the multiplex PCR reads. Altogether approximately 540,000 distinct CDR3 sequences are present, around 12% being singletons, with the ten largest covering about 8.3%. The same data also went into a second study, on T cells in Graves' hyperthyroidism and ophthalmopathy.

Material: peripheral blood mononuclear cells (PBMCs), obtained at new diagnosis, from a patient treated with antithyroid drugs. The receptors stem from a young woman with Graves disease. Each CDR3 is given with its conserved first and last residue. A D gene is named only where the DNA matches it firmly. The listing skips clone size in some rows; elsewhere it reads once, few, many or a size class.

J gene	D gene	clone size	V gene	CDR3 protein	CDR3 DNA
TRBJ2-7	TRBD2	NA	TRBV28	CSSRTIAGGPYEQYF	TGTTCCAGCAGGACGATTGCGGGAGGGCCCTACGAGCAGTACTTC
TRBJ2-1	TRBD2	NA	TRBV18	CASSPLAGGSSYNEQSF	TGTGCCAGCTCACCACTAGCGGGCGGAAGCTCCTACAATGAGCAGTCCTTC
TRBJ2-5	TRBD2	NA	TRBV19	CASRASGTRGGETQYF	TGTGCCAGTAGGGCCTCCGGGACTAGGGGGGGAGAGACCCAGTACTTC
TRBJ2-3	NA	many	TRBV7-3	CASSLGLFSTDTQYF	TGTGCCAGCAGCTTAGGCCTATTTTCCACAGATACGCAGTATTTT
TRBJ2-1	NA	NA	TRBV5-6	CASSFGIADEQFF	TGTGCCAGCAGCTTCGGGATTGCGGATGAGCAGTTCTTC
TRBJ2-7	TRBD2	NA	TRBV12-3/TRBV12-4	CASSDGTSGSRSYEQYF	TGTGCCAGCAGTGATGGGACTAGCGGGAGTAGGTCCTACGAGCAGTACTTC
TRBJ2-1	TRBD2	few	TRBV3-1	CASSYPTSWPYNEQFF	TGTGCCAGCAGCTACCCGACTAGCTGGCCCTACAATGAGCAGTTCTTC
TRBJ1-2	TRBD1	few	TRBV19	CASGTGGEKTF	TGTGCTTCCGGGACAGGGGGCGAGAAAACCTTC
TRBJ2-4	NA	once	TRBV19	CASSIVPGLALNIQYF	TGTGCCAGTAGTATAGTCCCGGGGCTAGCGTTGAACATTCAGTACTTC
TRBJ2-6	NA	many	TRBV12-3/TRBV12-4	CASSSHGRGRGANVLTF	TGTGCCAGCAGTTCCCATGGGAGGGGGCGTGGGGCCAACGTCCTGACTTTC
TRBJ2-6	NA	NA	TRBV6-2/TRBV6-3	CASSYMGPGANVLTF	TGTGCCAGCAGCTACATGGGGCCTGGGGCCAACGTCCTGACTTTC
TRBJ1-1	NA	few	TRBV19	CASSIRQGPRVMNTEAFF	TGTGCCAGTAGTATTCGTCAGGGTCCCCGGGTTATGAACACTGAAGCTTTCTTT
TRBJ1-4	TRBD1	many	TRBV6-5	CASSYGDRPNEKLFF	TGTGCCAGCAGTTACGGGGACAGGCCTAATGAAAAACTGTTTTTT
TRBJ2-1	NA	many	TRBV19	CASSILRIGSNNEQFF	TGTGCCAGTAGTATCCTACGGATCGGGAGTAACAATGAGCAGTTCTTC
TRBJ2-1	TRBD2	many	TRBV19	CASSESWGLAGDEQFF	TGTGCCAGTAGTGAAAGTTGGGGACTAGCGGGAGATGAGCAGTTCTTC
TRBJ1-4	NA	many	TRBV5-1	CASSLRQSGEKLFF	TGTGCCAGCAGCCTCAGACAAAGTGGAGAAAAACTGTTTTTT
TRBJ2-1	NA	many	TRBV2	CASSERAVSYNEQFF	TGTGCCAGCAGTGAAAGAGCGGTATCCTACAATGAGCAGTTCTTC
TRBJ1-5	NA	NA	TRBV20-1	CSAGATHQPQHF	TGCAGTGCAGGGGCTACCCATCAGCCCCAGCATTTT
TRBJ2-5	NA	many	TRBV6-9	CASSYFVGETQYF	TGTGCCAGCAGTTACTTCGTGGGGGAGACCCAGTACTTC
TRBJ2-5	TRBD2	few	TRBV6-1	CASSILGTSGHQETQYF	TGTGCCAGCAGTATACTAGGGACTAGCGGCCACCAAGAGACCCAGTACTTC
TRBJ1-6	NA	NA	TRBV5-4	CASSLKDRQNSPLHF	TGTGCCAGCAGCTTGAAGGACAGACAAAATTCACCCCTCCACTTT
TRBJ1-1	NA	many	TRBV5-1	CASSTVVNTEAFF	TGCGCCAGCAGCACGGTTGTGAACACTGAAGCTTTCTTT
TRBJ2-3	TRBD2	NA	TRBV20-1	CSASALREGADTQYF	TGCAGTGCTAGTGCGTTGCGGGAGGGCGCAGATACGCAGTATTTT
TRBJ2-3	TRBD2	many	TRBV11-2	CASSTDHLAGGSTDTQYF	TGTGCCAGCAGCACAGACCATCTAGCGGGAGGGAGCACAGATACGCAGTATTTT
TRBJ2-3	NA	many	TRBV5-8	CASSLPPGTHGTDTQYF	TGTGCCAGCAGCCTTCCCCCCGGGACCCACGGGACGGATACGCAGTATTTT
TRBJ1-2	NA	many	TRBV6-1	CASTRDPGTDYGYTF	TGTGCCAGCACCAGGGACCCCGGGACGGACTATGGCTACACCTTC
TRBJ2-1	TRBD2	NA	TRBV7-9	CASSFRTSGAPRPQFF	TGTGCCAGCAGCTTTAGGACTAGCGGGGCGCCGCGTCCCCAGTTCTTC
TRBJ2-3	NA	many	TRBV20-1	CSAQRYDGTDTQYF	TGCAGTGCGCAGCGGTACGACGGCACAGATACGCAGTATTTT
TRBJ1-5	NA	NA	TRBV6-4	CASSSGGGGNQPQHF	TGTGCCAGCAGTTCCGGAGGAGGGGGGAATCAGCCCCAGCATTTT
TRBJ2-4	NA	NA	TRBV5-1	CASSLVGGAKNIQYF	TGCGCCAGCAGCTTGGTTGGGGGAGCCAAAAACATTCAGTACTTC
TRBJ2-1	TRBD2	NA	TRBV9	CASSRSGRAGNEQFF	TGTGCCAGCAGCCGTAGCGGGAGGGCCGGGAATGAGCAGTTCTTC
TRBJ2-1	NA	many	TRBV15	CATSRGDTNEQFF	TGTGCCACCAGCAGAGGCGACACCAATGAGCAGTTCTTC
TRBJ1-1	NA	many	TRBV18	CASSPLDENTEAFF	TGTGCCAGCTCACCTCTCGACGAGAACACTGAAGCTTTCTTT
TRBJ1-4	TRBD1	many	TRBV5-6	CASSGTGSKLFF	TGTGCCAGCAGCGGGACAGGGTCTAAACTGTTTTTT
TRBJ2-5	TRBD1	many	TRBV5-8	CASSRGQAGQETQYF	TGTGCCAGCAGCAGGGGACAGGCAGGTCAAGAGACCCAGTACTTC